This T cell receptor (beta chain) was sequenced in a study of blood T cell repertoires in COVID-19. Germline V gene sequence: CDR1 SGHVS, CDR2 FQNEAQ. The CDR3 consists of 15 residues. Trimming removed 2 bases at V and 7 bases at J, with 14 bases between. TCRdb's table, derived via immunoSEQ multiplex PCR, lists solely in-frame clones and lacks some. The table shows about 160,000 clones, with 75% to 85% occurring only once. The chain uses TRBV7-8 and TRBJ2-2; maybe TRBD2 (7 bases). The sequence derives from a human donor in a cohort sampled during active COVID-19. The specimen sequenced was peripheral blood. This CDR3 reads CASSLYGGPSGELFF. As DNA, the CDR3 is TGTGCCAGCAGCTTATACGGGGGGCCAAGCGGGGAGCTGTTTTTT.